The rows below give T cell receptor beta chains drawn from one sample of a study of T cells in Graves' hyperthyroidism and ophthalmopathy. TCRdb fed the multiplex PCR reads into MiXCR, producing one record per CDR3 protein. This table holds about 560,000 distinct CDR3 sequences, 16% found once. Sequencing was done on a sample of blood. Receptors were obtained from a woman aged 18-29 years with Graves' hyperthyroidism. Each CDR3 is given with its conserved first and last residue. Each record gives: D gene, V gene, J gene, clone size, CDR3 protein, CDR3 DNA. D genes are given only for firm matches. Clone size appears in some rows only: once, few, many, or a class for an expanded clone.

>-|TRBV28|TRBJ1-5|-
CASSWVHSNQPQHF
TGTGCCAGCAGTTGGGTTCATAGCAATCAGCCCCAGCATTTT
>-|TRBV24-1|TRBJ2-1|few
CATSESTGARDEQFF
TGTGCCACCAGTGAGTCAACGGGGGCTAGGGATGAGCAGTTCTTC
>-|TRBV6-1|TRBJ1-6|-
CASSTRRAFYNSPLHF
TGTGCCAGCAGTACCCGGCGGGCTTTCTATAATTCACCCCTCCACTTT
>-|TRBV14|TRBJ1-4|-
CASSHDGEHATNEKLFF
TGTGCCAGCAGCCACGACGGGGAGCATGCAACTAATGAAAAACTGTTTTTT
>TRBD1|TRBV12-3/TRBV12-4|TRBJ1-6|few
CASSQRQGTNSPLHF
TGTGCCAGCAGCCAACGACAGGGGACTAATTCACCCCTCCACTTT
>-|TRBV18|TRBJ2-7|-
CASSLLGVSGEQYF
TGTGCCAGCTCACTGCTGGGGGTTAGTGGCGAGCAGTACTTC
>-|TRBV5-8|TRBJ2-1|many
CASPRGFYNEQFF
TGTGCCAGCCCCCGGGGGTTCTACAATGAGCAGTTCTTC
>-|TRBV15|TRBJ2-1|-
CATAEYNEQFF
TGTGCCACCGCGGAATACAATGAGCAGTTCTTC
>TRBD2|TRBV5-1|TRBJ2-1|-
CASSLGSSGITDEQFF
TGCGCCAGCAGCTTGGGTTCTAGCGGGATCACCGATGAGCAGTTCTTC
>TRBD1|TRBV20-1|TRBJ1-1|many
CSARAGGPNTEAFF
TGCAGTGCTAGAGCAGGGGGACCGAACACTGAAGCTTTCTTT
>-|TRBV29-1|TRBJ2-5|few
CSVVVGGTPPMEYF
TGCAGCGTTGTTGTTGGGGGGACGCCACCTATGGAGTACTTC
>TRBD2|TRBV20-1|TRBJ2-1|-
CSAREGTSGTYNEQFF
TGCAGTGCTAGAGAGGGGACTAGCGGAACGTACAATGAGCAGTTCTTC
>-|TRBV7-2|TRBJ2-1|-
CASSPLGGFAYNEQFF
TGTGCCAGCAGCCCGCTTGGGGGTTTCGCCTACAATGAGCAGTTCTTC
>TRBD1|TRBV7-2|TRBJ2-3|many
CASSLSGQGTDTQYF
TGTGCCAGCAGCTTATCGGGACAGGGCACAGATACGCAGTATTTT
>-|TRBV5-5|TRBJ2-3|-
CASSFKASRGSDTQYF
TGTGCCAGCAGCTTTAAGGCTAGCCGGGGTTCAGATACGCAGTATTTT
>-|TRBV30|TRBJ2-5|many
CAWSVGPVQETQYF
TGTGCCTGGAGTGTGGGTCCGGTCCAAGAGACCCAGTACTTC
>-|TRBV5-1|TRBJ2-5|many
CASSGSQETQYF
TGCGCCAGCAGCGGCAGCCAAGAGACCCAGTACTTC
>-|TRBV9|TRBJ1-2|few
CASSSRGGYDYGYTF
TGTGCCAGCAGCTCTAGGGGTGGGTACGACTATGGCTACACCTTC
>TRBD1|TRBV5-1|TRBJ2-5|-
CASSLTGGMETQYF
TGCGCCAGCAGCTTGACAGGGGGTATGGAGACCCAGTACTTC
>TRBD2|TRBV30|TRBJ2-1|-
CAWSGGSGTLNEQFF
TGTGCCTGGAGTGGGGGTAGCGGGACCCTTAATGAGCAGTTCTTC
>-|TRBV6-1|TRBJ2-2|-
CASSYVEGGTGELFF
TGTGCCAGCAGTTATGTTGAGGGGGGCACCGGGGAGCTGTTTTTT
>TRBD1|TRBV19|TRBJ1-2|-
CAGHSQGKGYTF
TGTGCCGGACATTCACAGGGGAAGGGCTACACCTTC
>-|TRBV30|TRBJ1-1|many
CAWRLPLRSFEAFF
TGTGCCTGGAGGCTCCCCTTAAGATCTTTTGAAGCTTTCTTT
>-|TRBV11-2|TRBJ2-6|-
CASSLVRAAGANVLTF
TGTGCCAGCAGCTTGGTAAGGGCCGCTGGGGCCAACGTCCTGACTTTC
>TRBD2|TRBV5-4|TRBJ2-7|-
CASSLERGGYEQYF
TGTGCCAGCAGCTTGGAGCGGGGGGGGTACGAGCAGTACTTC
>-|TRBV19|TRBJ2-2|few
CASSIRGSGELFF
TGTGCCAGTAGTATCCGGGGGTCCGGGGAGCTGTTTTTT
>-|TRBV4-1|TRBJ2-7|-
CASSRRPSNRVRLNEQYF
TGCGCCAGCAGCCGGAGACCCTCCAACAGGGTAAGGCTGAACGAGCAGTACTTC
>-|TRBV20-1|TRBJ1-2|-
CSASPVDGGGGYTF
TGCAGTGCTAGTCCGGTTGACGGAGGCGGTGGCTACACCTTC
>-|TRBV7-2|TRBJ1-5|many
CASSLAVMGGAPQHF
TGTGCCAGCAGCTTAGCGGTCATGGGGGGCGCCCCCCAGCATTTT
>TRBD2|TRBV5-1|TRBJ2-7|many
CASSLGLAGGPLYEQYF
TGCGCCAGCAGCTTGGGACTAGCGGGAGGGCCCCTATACGAGCAGTACTTC
>-|TRBV6-1|TRBJ2-5|many
CASEVGARETQYF
TGTGCCAGCGAAGTAGGGGCCAGGGAGACCCAGTACTTC
>TRBD1|TRBV11-1|TRBJ2-5|many
CASRPRQGAQETQYF
TGTGCCAGCAGACCTAGACAGGGAGCCCAAGAGACCCAGTACTTC
>-|TRBV5-5|TRBJ1-2|once
CASSLEGYNYGYTF
TGTGCCAGCAGCTTGGAAGGGTATAATTATGGCTACACCTTC
>-|TRBV7-9|TRBJ1-4|-
CASSITSIRRGDEKLFF
TGTGCCAGCAGCATCACCTCTATCCGTAGGGGGGATGAAAAACTGTTTTTT
>TRBD2|TRBV18|TRBJ2-3|many
CASSPRRGSGEDTQYF
TGTGCCAGCTCACCAAGGAGAGGCAGCGGGGAGGATACGCAGTATTTT
>-|TRBV6-5|TRBJ1-2|few
CASSYSIQVNYGYTF
TGTGCCAGCAGTTACTCGATACAAGTAAACTATGGCTACACCTTC
>-|TRBV4-3|TRBJ1-2|-
CASSQEAPATNYGYTF
TGCGCCAGCAGCCAAGAGGCCCCGGCGACTAACTATGGCTACACCTTC
>-|TRBV12-3/TRBV12-4|TRBJ2-7|many
CASSPRIRRNSYEQYF
TGTGCCAGCAGTCCCCGGATTAGACGGAACTCCTACGAGCAGTACTTC
>TRBD1|TRBV27|TRBJ1-1|-
CASSFTGVSTEAFF
TGTGCCAGCAGTTTTACAGGGGTAAGCACTGAAGCTTTCTTT
>-|TRBV19|TRBJ1-2|-
CASSPSGVIRQIEGYTF
TGTGCCAGTAGTCCCTCCGGGGTCATACGACAGATTGAGGGCTACACCTTC
>-|TRBV29-1|TRBJ2-7|-
CSVGSDKSYEQYF
TGCAGCGTTGGCAGTGATAAATCCTACGAGCAGTACTTC
>TRBD1|TRBV10-2|TRBJ2-3|many
CASSEWQGADTQYF
TGCGCCAGCAGTGAGTGGCAGGGGGCAGATACGCAGTATTTT
>TRBD2|TRBV3-1|TRBJ2-3|few
CASSQDPLRGRARDTQYF
TGTGCCAGCAGCCAAGACCCCCTTCGCGGGAGGGCCAGAGATACGCAGTATTTT
>-|TRBV28|TRBJ2-7|many
CASSLLGISYEQYF
TGTGCCAGCAGTTTATTGGGGATATCCTACGAGCAGTACTTC
>-|TRBV13|TRBJ1-1|many
CASSPDLNTEAFF
TGTGCCAGCAGCCCGGACCTGAACACTGAAGCTTTCTTT
>-|TRBV29-1|TRBJ2-7|few
CSVEVRRQLTYEQYF
TGCAGCGTTGAAGTACGGAGACAGCTCACCTACGAGCAGTACTTC
>-|TRBV27|TRBJ2-7|many
CASSLGLGTYEQYF
TGTGCCAGCAGTCTGGGACTGGGTACCTACGAGCAGTACTTC
>-|TRBV12-3/TRBV12-4|TRBJ1-1|-
CAGSFQGQNTEAFF
TGTGCCGGCAGTTTTCAGGGACAGAACACTGAAGCTTTCTTT
>-|TRBV7-3|TRBJ1-6|few
CANSLSGTYNSPLHF
TGTGCCAACAGCCTAAGTGGGACCTATAATTCACCCCTCCACTTT